The clone carrying this TCR beta chain has just a few counts. The data derive from a study of blood T cell repertoires in COVID-19. Study-wide context: The origin of the acute and convalescent COVID-19 samples was the United States, Italy and Spain. T cells, B-cell-depleted T cells, or PBMCs supplied cDNA or gDNA.

Per the original data handling: For nucleated cells, counts were estimated from reference gene primer amplification. The table came from immunoSEQ multiplex PCR; TCRdb's copy has only in-frame clones and leaves some out. Clonal size and the V and J genes are those of that table, whereas D and trimming came from the DNA. This sample has a few hundred thousand clones, with 85% found just once. The CDR3 runs 16 residues. The ends were cut back, 3 bases at V and 4 bases at J, with 16 bases in the middle. CDR1 and CDR2 (germline): KGHSH, LQKENI. This receptor was taken from a woman aged 18-30 years with acute or convalescent COVID-19. The sequenced sample consisted of peripheral blood. The chain has TRBV18 and TRBJ1-3; a possible D gene is TRBD1 (5 bases). The CDR3 coding sequence is TGTGCCAGCTCACCCCTTGCGGGGGTAGGAGGAAACACCATATATTTT. Translation gives CASSPLAGVGGNTIYF.